This T cell receptor beta chain was sequenced during a study of shared clonotypes between healthy human individuals. J gave up 3 bases and V 5 bases, and 5 bases lay outside the gene matches. CDR1 is SGHVS and CDR2 is FNYEAQ in the germline V gene. There are 14 residues in the CDR3. Sequencing was performed with immunoSEQ multiplex PCR; in TCRdb, only in-frame clones are kept and a portion is missing. The table lists some 2.1 million clones, around 95% of them singletons. The chain uses TRBV7-6 and TRBJ1-2, with 8 bases lining up with TRBD1. Specimen: naive CD4+ T cells sorted from blood. Subset defined: CD45RA+ positively selected. This TCR came from a man between 18 and 35 years old in good health. The CDR3 is CASSPTGAYYGYTF. The CDR3, as DNA: TGTGCCAGCAGCCCGACAGGGGCGTACTATGGCTACACCTTC.